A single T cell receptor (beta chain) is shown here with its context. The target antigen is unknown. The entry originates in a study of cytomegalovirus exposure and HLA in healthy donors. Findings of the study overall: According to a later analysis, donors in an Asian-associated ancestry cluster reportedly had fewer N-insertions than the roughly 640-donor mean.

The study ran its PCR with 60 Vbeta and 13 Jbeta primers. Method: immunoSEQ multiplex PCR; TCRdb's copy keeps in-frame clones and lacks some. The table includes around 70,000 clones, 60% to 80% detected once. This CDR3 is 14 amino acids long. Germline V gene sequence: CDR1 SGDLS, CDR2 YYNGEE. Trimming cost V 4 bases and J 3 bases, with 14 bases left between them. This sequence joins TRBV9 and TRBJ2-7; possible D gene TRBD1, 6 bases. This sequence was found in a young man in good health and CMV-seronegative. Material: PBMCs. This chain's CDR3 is CASSPRQEHYEQYF. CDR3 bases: TGTGCCAGCAGCCCCCGACAGGAACACTACGAGCAGTACTTC.